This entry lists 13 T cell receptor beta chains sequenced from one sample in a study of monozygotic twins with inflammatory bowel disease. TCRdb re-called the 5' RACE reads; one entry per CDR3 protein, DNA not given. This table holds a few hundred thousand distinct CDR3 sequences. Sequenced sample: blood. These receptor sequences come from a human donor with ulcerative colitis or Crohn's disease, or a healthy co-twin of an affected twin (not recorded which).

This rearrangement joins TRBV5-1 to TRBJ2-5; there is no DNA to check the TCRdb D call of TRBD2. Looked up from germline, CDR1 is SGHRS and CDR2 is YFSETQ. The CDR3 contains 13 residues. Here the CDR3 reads CASRLDFQETQYF.

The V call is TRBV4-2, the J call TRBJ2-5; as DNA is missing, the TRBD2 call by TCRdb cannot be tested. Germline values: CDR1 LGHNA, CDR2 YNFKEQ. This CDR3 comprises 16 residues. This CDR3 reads CASSQVARGGQETQYF.

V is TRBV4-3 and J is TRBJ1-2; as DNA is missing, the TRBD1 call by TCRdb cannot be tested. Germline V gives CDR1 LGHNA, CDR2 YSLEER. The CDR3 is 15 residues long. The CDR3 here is CASSQVLTGNYGYTF.

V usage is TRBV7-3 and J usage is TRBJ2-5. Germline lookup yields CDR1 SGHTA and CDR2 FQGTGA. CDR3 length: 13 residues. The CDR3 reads CASSLQSRETQYF. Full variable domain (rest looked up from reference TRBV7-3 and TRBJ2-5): GAGVSQTPSNKVTEKGKYVELRCDPISGHTALYWYRQSLGQGPEFLIYFQGTGAADDSGLPNDRFFAVRPEGSVSTLKIQRTERGDSAVYLCASSLQSRETQYFGPGTRLLVL.

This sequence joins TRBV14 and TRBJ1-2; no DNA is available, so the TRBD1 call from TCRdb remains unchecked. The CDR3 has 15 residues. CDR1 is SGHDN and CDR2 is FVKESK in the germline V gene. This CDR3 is CASSQDGTGYYGYTF.

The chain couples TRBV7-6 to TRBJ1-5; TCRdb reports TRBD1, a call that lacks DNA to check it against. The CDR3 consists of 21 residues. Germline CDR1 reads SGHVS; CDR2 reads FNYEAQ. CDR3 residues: CASSLDVKNRDRVMSNQPQHF. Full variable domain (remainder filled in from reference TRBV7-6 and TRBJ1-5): GAGVSQSPRYKVTKRGQDVALRCDPISGHVSLYWYRQALGQGPEFLTYFNYEAQQDKSGLPNDRFSAERPEGSISTLTIQRTEQRDSAMYRCASSLDVKNRDRVMSNQPQHFGDGTRLSIL.

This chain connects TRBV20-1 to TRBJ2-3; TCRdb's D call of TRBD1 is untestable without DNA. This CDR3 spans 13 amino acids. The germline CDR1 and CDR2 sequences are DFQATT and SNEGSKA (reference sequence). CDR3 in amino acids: CSGGGELRDTQYF.

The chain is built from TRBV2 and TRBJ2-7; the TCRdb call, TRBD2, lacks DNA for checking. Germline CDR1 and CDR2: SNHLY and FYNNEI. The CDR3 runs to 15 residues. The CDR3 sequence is CASSEVLAGSYEQYF.

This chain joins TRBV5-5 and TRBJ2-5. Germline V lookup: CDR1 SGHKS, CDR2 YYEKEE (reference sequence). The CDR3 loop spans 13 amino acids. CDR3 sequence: CASSLERGWTQYF.

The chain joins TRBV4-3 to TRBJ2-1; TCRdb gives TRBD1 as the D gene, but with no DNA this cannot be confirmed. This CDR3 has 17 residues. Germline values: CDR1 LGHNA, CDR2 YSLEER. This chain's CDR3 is CASSQDQAPFAKNEQFF.

CDR3 loop: CASSRGDRRTGELFF. The chain joins TRBV5-1 to TRBJ2-2; TCRdb calls TRBD1, which cannot be checked without DNA. Germline CDR1 is SGHRS and CDR2 is YFSETQ. The CDR3 extends over 15 amino acids.

CDR3 residues: CSVDRDLNIGTDTQYF. The chain links TRBV29-1 to TRBJ2-3; checking the TCRdb D call of TRBD2 is not possible without DNA. The CDR3 length is 16 residues. Germline V gene lookup returns CDR1 SQVTM and CDR2 ANQGSEA.

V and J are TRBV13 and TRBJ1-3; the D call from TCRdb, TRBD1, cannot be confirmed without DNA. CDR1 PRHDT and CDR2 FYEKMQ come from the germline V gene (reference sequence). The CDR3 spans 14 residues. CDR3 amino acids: CASRRTGSGNTIYF.